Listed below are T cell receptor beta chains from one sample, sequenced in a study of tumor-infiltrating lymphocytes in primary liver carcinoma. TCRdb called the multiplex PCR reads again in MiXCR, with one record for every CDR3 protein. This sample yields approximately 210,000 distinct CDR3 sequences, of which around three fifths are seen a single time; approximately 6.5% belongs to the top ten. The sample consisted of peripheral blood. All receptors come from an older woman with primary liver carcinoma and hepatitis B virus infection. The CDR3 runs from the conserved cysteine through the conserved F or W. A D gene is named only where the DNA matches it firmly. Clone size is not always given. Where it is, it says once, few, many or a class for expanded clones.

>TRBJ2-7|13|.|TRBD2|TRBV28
TGTGCCAGCAGGTCCAGCGGGAGTCCCGAGCAGTACTTC
CASRSSGSPEQYF
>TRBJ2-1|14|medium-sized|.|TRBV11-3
TGTGCCAGCAGCTCCCAGAGCTCCTACAATGAGCAGTTCTTC
CASSSQSSYNEQFF
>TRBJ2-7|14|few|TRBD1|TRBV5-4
TGTGCCAGCAGCTTGTATGGACAGGGAGGCGAGCAGTACTTC
CASSLYGQGGEQYF
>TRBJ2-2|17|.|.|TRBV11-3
TGTGCCAGCGGCCTAAATTGCCTCGGGCAGAACATCGGGGAGCTGTTCTTT
CASGLNCLGQNIGELFF
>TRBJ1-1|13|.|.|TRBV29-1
TGCAGCGTTGACAGGACCTCGGGCACTGAAGCTTCCTTT
CSVDRTSGTEASF
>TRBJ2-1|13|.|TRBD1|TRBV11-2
TGTGCCAGCAGCTTAGATCGGGATGGGACAGGTGTCTTC
CASSLDRDGTGVF
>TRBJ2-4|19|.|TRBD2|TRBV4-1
TGCGCCAGAAGCCCCACCGGACTAGTGGTAACGGTCGCCAAAAACATTCAGTACTTC
CARSPTGLVVTVAKNIQYF
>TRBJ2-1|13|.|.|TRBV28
TGTGCCAGCAGTGATCCGCCCAGGAATGTGCAGTTCTTC
CASSDPPRNVQFF
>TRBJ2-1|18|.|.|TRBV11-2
TGTGCCAGTAGCTTAGATCCCTCTAGCGACCTCCTACGAAATGAGCAGTTCTTC
CASSLDPSSDLLRNEQFF
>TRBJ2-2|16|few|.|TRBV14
TGTGTCAGCAGCCAAGATCACCAAGCGAACACCGGGGAGCTGTTTTTT
CVSSQDHQANTGELFF
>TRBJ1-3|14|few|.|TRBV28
TGTGCCAGCAGTTTCGTGGGGGCGAGAAACACCATATATTTT
CASSFVGARNTIYF
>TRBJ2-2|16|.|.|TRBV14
TGTGCCAGTAGCCAAGTTGGCCACCAAAACACCGGGGGGCTGTTTTTT
CASSQVGHQNTGGLFF
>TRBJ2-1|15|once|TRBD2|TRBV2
TGTGCCAGCTCGGGGGGGCGAGACTCCTACAATGAGCAGTTCTTC
CASSGGRDSYNEQFF
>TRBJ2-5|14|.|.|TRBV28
TGTGCCAGCAGTTTTATTGGCGACCAAGAGACCCAGTACTTC
CASSFIGDQETQYF
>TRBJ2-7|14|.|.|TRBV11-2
TGTGCCAGGAGCTTAGATCCGAGTGGGGTTGAGCAGTACTTC
CARSLDPSGVEQYF
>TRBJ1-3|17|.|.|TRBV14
TGTGCCAGGAGCCAAGAGACAGGCTATTTCTCTGGAAACACCATATATTTT
CARSQETGYFSGNTIYF
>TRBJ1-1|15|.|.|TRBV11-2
TGTGCCAGCAGCTCGGGATTGACCATGAACACTGAAGCTTTCTTT
CASSSGLTMNTEAFF
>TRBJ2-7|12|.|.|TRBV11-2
TGTGTCAGCAGCTTATCTTCTTACGAGCAGTACTTC
CVSSLSSYEQYF
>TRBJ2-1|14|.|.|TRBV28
TGTGCCAGCGGACTGCACTCCTCCTACAATGAGCAGTTCTTC
CASGLHSSYNEQFF
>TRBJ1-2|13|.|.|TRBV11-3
TGTGTCAGCAGCCCCCCACGGGGCTTTGGCTATACCTTC
CVSSPPRGFGYTF
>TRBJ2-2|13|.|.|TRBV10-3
TGTGCCATCAAGGAGTCGGGCACCGGGGAGCTGTTTTTT
CAIKESGTGELFF
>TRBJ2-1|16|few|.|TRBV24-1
TGTGCCACCAGTGATCCAGGTACAAGCTCCTACAATGAGCAGTTCTTC
CATSDPGTSSYNEQFF
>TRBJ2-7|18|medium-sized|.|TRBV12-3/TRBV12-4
TGTGCCAGCAGTTTAGCGAGTTGGCTGAGCTCGGTGGACTACGAGCAGTACTTC
CASSLASWLSSVDYEQYF
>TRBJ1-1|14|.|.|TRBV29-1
TGCAGCGCAACCCCCGGGCAGAGCAACACTGAAGCTTTCTTT
CSATPGQSNTEAFF
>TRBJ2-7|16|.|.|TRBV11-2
TGTGCCAGCAGCTACGGCGGGATGACCTCGAGAAGTGAGCAGTACTTC
CASSYGGMTSRSEQYF
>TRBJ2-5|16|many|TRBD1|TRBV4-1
TGCGCCAGCAGCCAAGTACACAGGGGAAGTCAAGAGACCCAGTACTTC
CASSQVHRGSQETQYF
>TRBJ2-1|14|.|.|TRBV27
TGTGCCAGCAGTTCTCCCCAGAGGGGCAATGAGCAGTTCTTC
CASSSPQRGNEQFF
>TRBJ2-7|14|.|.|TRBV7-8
TGTGCCAGCACACCCTTCGGGGGTACCTACGAGCAGTACTTC
CASTPFGGTYEQYF
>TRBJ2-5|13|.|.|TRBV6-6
TGTGCCAGCGGTTATACACCCCAAGAGACCCAGTACTTT
CASGYTPQETQYF
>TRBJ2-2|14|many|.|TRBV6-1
TGTGCCAGCAAGAGGACCTCGAACACCGGGGAGCTGTTTTTT
CASKRTSNTGELFF
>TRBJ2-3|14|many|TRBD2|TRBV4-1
TGCGCCAGCGCACTAGCGGGTAGCACAGATACGCAGTATTTT
CASALAGSTDTQYF
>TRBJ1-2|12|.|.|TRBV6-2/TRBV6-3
TGTGCCACCAGAATATGTGAAGGCGGCTACACCTTC
CATRICEGGYTF
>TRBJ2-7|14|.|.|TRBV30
TGTGCCTGGAGTCCTAGCGAGAGCTCCTACGAGCAGTACTTC
CAWSPSESSYEQYF
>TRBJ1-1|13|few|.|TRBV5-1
TGCGCCAGCAGCTTACAGGGAGGGACTGAAGCTTTCTTT
CASSLQGGTEAFF
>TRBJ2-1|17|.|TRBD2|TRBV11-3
TGTGCCAGCAGCTTAGATTGGGTGGGACTAGACTACAATGAGCAGTTCTTC
CASSLDWVGLDYNEQFF
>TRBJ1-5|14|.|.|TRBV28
TGTGCCAGCAGAAGGGGACGTAGCAATCAGCCCCAGCATTTT
CASRRGRSNQPQHF
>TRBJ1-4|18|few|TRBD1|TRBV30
TGTGCCTGGAGTGTGGTGGACAGGGGGCCCTGGGGCGCTGAAAAACTGTTTTTT
CAWSVVDRGPWGAEKLFF
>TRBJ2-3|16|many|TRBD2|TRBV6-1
TGTGCCAGCAGTGAATTAGCGGGAGGGGTGGGGGATACGCAGTATTTT
CASSELAGGVGDTQYF
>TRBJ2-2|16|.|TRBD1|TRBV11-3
TGTGCCAGCAGCTTAGGAACAGGGGGGTACATCGGGGAACTGTTTTTT
CASSLGTGGYIGELFF
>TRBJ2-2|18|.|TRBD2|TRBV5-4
TGTGCCAGCAGCTGGATGACTAGCGGGAGGCCGAACAACGGGGAGCTGTTTTTT
CASSWMTSGRPNNGELFF
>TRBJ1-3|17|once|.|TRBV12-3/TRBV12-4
TGTGCCAGCAGTTCAGAAACCGTGTCAGGTCTGGGAAACAGTATATATTTT
CASSSETVSGLGNSIYF
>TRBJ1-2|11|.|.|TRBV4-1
TGCGCCAGCAGCGATAGCTATTGCTACACCTTC
CASSDSYCYTF
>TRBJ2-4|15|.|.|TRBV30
TGTGCCTGGAGTGAGGGTACATTAGCCAAAAACATTCAGTACTTC
CAWSEGTLAKNIQYF
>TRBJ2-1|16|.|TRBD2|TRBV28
TGTGCTAGCAGTTTATTAGCGGGAGGGCCTGAGTATGAGCAGTTCTTC
CASSLLAGGPEYEQFF
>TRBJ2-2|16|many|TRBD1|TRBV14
TGTGCCAGCAGCCACTGGACAGGGATTAACACCGGGGAGCTGTTTTTT
CASSHWTGINTGELFF
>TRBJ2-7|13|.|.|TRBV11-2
TGTGCCAGCAGTTCCCAGACATGCTACGAGCAGTACTTC
CASSSQTCYEQYF
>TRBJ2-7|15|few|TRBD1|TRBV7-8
TGTGCCAGCAGTTTCCAACCGGGACAGACCTACGAGCAGTACTTC
CASSFQPGQTYEQYF
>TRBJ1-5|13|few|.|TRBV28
TGTGCCAGCAGTTTGGGAGGTATCTTTCCCCAGCATTTT
CASSLGGIFPQHF
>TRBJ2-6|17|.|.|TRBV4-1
TGCGCCAGCAGCCAACTCGTCGACAACTCTGGGGCCAACATCCTGACTTTC
CASSQLVDNSGANILTF
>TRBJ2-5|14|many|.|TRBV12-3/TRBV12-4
TGTGCCAGCAGTTTCGGGCCTAGCCTGGAGACCCAGTACTTC
CASSFGPSLETQYF
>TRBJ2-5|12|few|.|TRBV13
TGTGCCTGCAGCCGGGGTAGCGAGACCCAGTACTTC
CACSRGSETQYF
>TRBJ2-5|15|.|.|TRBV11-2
TGTGCCAGCAGCTTAGTTCGGCAGATCCAAGAGACCCAGTACTTC
CASSLVRQIQETQYF
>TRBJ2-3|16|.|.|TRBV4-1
TGCGCCAGCAGCCCCTCCGGAGGACCTAGCACGGATACGCAGTATTTT
CASSPSGGPSTDTQYF
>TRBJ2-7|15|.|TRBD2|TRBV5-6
TGTGCCAGCAGCTTGTCCCCGGGACTAGCGTTAGACCAGTACTTC
CASSLSPGLALDQYF
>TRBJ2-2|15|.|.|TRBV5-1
TGCGCCAGCAGCTTGAGCGGACAGAACACCGGGGAGCTGTTTTTT
CASSLSGQNTGELFF
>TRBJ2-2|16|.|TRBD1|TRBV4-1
TGCACCAGCAGCCAGACAGGGGCAATGAGCACCGGGGAGCTGTTTTTT
CTSSQTGAMSTGELFF
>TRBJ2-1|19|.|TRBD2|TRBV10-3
TGTGCCATCAGTGAGTCGAGGACTAGCGGGAGGGTGGGACACAATGAGCAGTTCTTC
CAISESRTSGRVGHNEQFF